The 20 T cell receptor beta chains given below trace back to one sample, sequenced in a study of T cells after yellow fever vaccination. TCRdb re-derived calls from the 5' RACE reads in MiXCR, one entry per CDR3 protein. The table shows 300,000 to 400,000 distinct CDR3 sequences, with roughly 10% occurring only once. The material sequenced was CD4+ T cells sorted from PBMCs, taken 45 days after the yellow fever booster vaccination. These receptor sequences come from a young man who received the YFV17D yellow fever vaccine.

This clonotype was recorded a few times. The chain carries TRBV6-2 or TRBV6-3 and TRBJ2-3, with 8 bases fitting TRBD1. The germline V gene encodes CDR1 MNHEY and CDR2 SVGEGT. The J segment lost 0 bases and the V segment lost 6 bases, leaving 5 bases of the junction unmatched. The CDR3 covers 15 residues. CDR3 protein: CASSPGQGSTDTQYF. DNA of the CDR3: TGTGCCAGCAGCCCCGGACAGGGAAGCACAGATACGCAGTATTTT.

About this clonotype: This likely comes from a read error, as the CDR3 has no conserved phenylalanine or tryptophan at its end. The DNA is left out, because the CDR3 cannot be placed on it with certainty; the CDR3 is given as TCRdb lists it. The CDR3 region is CASSFASGVRLY. J is TRBJ1-2 and V is TRBV12-3 or TRBV12-4. The CDR3 spans 12 amino acids, including both terminal residues.

There are a few counts of this clonotype. V is TRBV5-1 and J is TRBJ1-6; D ambiguous. Germline CDR1 SGHRS, CDR2 YFSETQ. The V end lost 0 bases, the J end lost 7 bases, and 11 bases lay between the germline ends. CDR3 length equals 15 residues. The CDR3 DNA reads TGCGCCAGCAGCTTGGCAGGCCTACGGAATTCACCCCTCCACTTT. This translates into CASSLAGLRNSPLHF. The full variable domain, with the rest looked up from reference TRBV5-1 and TRBJ1-6, is KAGVTQTPRYLIKTRGQQVTLSCSPISGHRSVSWYQQTPGQGLQFLFEYFSETQRNKGNFPGRFSGRQFSNSRSEMNVSTLELGDSALYLCASSLAGLRNSPLHFGNGTRLTVT.

This clonotype was seen many times. V and J are TRBV27 and TRBJ2-7; D gene unclear. Between the trimmed V and J ends, which lost 0 bases and 3 bases, there was a span of 21 bases. This CDR3 is 18 amino acids long. Germline V gene data show CDR1 as MNHEY and CDR2 as SMNVEV (reference sequence). CDR3 in DNA: TGTGCCAGCAGTTTATCCCTCCAATCGTTTGGCAGGAGCTACGAGCAGTACTTC. Translated: CASSLSLQSFGRSYEQYF.

This clonotype was found many times. The genes are TRBV5-1 and TRBJ2-7; TRBD1 matches 9 bases. The CDR3 is 14 residues long. Germline-derived CDR1 and CDR2 are SGHRS and YFSETQ. V gave up 0 bases and J gave up 3 bases; unmatched junction bases: 1. In nucleotides, the CDR3 is TGCGCCAGCAGCTTGGGGACAGGGGTCTACGAGCAGTACGTC. This codes for CASSLGTGVYEQYV.

The J gene is TRBJ2-2, the V gene TRBV4-3, with 9 bases matching TRBD1. CDR1 LGHNA and CDR2 YSLEER come from the germline V gene. V was clipped by 5 bases and J by 8 bases; unmatched bases: 9. There are 15 residues in the CDR3. The chain's CDR3 is CASSFTGGRFGELFF. The CDR3 DNA sequence: TGCGCCAGCAGCTTTACAGGGGGCCGATTTGGGGAGCTGTTTTTT.

The rearrangement links TRBV10-3 to TRBJ2-5, with D unresolved. In germline, CDR1 is ENHRY, CDR2 SYGVKD. CDR3 length: 13 residues. V shed 8 bases and J shed 0 bases, with 10 bases lying between them. The DNA of the CDR3 is TGTGCCATCGGAAGGACGGACCAAGAGACCCAGTACTTC. This sequence encodes CAIGRTDQETQYF.

The chain recombines TRBV6-1 with TRBJ1-5; 10 nucleotides align to TRBD1. The length of the CDR3 is 15 residues. Trimming removed 4 bases from V and 5 bases from J; junction bases left unmatched: 5. Germline V gene data show CDR1 as MNHNS and CDR2 as SASEGT. For the CDR3, the DNA is TGTGCCAGCAGTGGCCAGACAGGGGGCGATCAGCCCCAGCATTTT. Translating gives CASSGQTGGDQPQHF.

The J gene is TRBJ2-3, the V gene TRBV9; perhaps TRBD2 as D (7 bases). Germline CDR1 is SGDLS and CDR2 is YYNGEE. This CDR3 has 18 amino acids. V was trimmed by 0 bases and J by 2 bases, leaving 19 bases between them. This CDR3 reads CASSVVPQGRGITDTQYF. CDR3 sequence (DNA): TGTGCCAGCAGCGTAGTCCCCCAGGGGCGGGGGATCACAGATACGCAGTATTTT.

This clonotype was picked up a small number of times. The genes are TRBV25-1 and TRBJ2-7; unclear D gene. Deletions cut 1 base from V and 4 bases from J, with 17 bases between. The V gene's germline CDR1 is MGHDK and CDR2 SYGVNS. The CDR3 has 16 amino acids. CDR3 nucleotide sequence: TGTGCCAGCAGTGAATGGATAGCCGTAAGGTCGTACGAGCAGTACGTC. Its translation: CASSEWIAVRSYEQYV.

The V call is TRBV5-1, the J call TRBJ2-5; the D is unclear. Germline CDR1 and CDR2: SGHRS and YFSETQ. V shed 0 bases and J shed 1 base, with 10 bases lying between them. The CDR3 covers 15 residues. The CDR3, as DNA: TGCGCCAGCAGCTTGGAGGCAATGGGCCAAGAGACCCAGTACTTC. Protein sequence: CASSLEAMGQETQYF.

This clonotype has a count of ten or more. This chain joins TRBV9 and TRBJ1-3, with 9 bases identical to TRBD1. J was trimmed by 1 base and V by 3 bases; bases with no gene match: 14. The CDR3 loop spans 19 amino acids. The V gene's germline CDR1 is SGDLS and CDR2 YYNGEE. CDR3 sequence (DNA): TGTGCCAGCAGCGCGGGGACAGGGACTGGCTTGTTATCTGGAAACACCATATATTTT. Translation: CASSAGTGTGLLSGNTIYF. Filled out from reference TRBV9 and TRBJ1-3, the complete variable domain reads DSGVTQTPKHLITATGQRVTLRCSPRSGDLSVYWYQQSLDQGLQFLIQYYNGEERAKGNILERFSAQQFPDLHSELNLSSLELGDSALYFCASSAGTGTGLLSGNTIYFGEGSWLTVV.

This clonotype was observed a handful of times. V gene TRBV7-9 combines with J gene TRBJ1-6, with D hard to call. The CDR3 is 14 residues long. Germline V CDR1 and CDR2: SEHNR, FQNEAQ (reference sequence). Trimming removed 9 bases from V and 4 bases from J, with 13 bases in between. CDR3 in amino acids: CASPGREYNSPLHF. In DNA form, the CDR3 reads TGTGCCAGTCCCGGGCGGGAGTATAATTCACCCCTCCACTTT.

This clonotype was recorded a few times. V usage is TRBV3-1 and J usage is TRBJ1-2, with TRBD1 matching 9 bases. Looked up from germline, CDR1 is LGHDT and CDR2 is YNNKEL (reference sequence). With 4 bases clipped from V and 8 bases from J, the junction kept 5 bases outside the gene matches. The CDR3 contains 13 residues. In nucleotides, the CDR3 is TGTGCCAGCAGCCTACAGGGGGCCGGCGGCTACACCTTC. Translated, it gives CASSLQGAGGYTF.

This clonotype occurred a few times. The J gene is TRBJ2-2, the V gene TRBV20-1; the match to TRBD1 covers 9 bases. V shed 5 bases, J shed 8 bases, and the junction held 3 bases outside the gene matches. This CDR3 spans 12 amino acids. Germline assignment: CDR1 DFQATT and CDR2 SNEGSKA (reference sequence). DNA for the CDR3: TGCAGTGCTGGGGACAGGGTGGGGGAGCTGTTTTTT. This translates into CSAGDRVGELFF.

The J gene is TRBJ1-1, the V gene TRBV20-1, with TRBD1 matching over 9 bases. V lost 2 bases to trimming and J lost 1 base; unmatched junction nucleotides: 8. The CDR3 loop spans 16 amino acids. Germline V gene data show CDR1 as DFQATT and CDR2 as SNEGSKA (reference sequence). CDR3 nucleotides: TGCAGTGCTAGAAAGGACAGGGGCCTTCCGAACACTGAAGCTTTCTTT. It encodes CSARKDRGLPNTEAFF.

The chain uses TRBV6-1 and TRBJ1-1, with TRBD1 matching 8 bases. The CDR3 consists of 14 residues. CDR1 and CDR2 (germline): MNHNS, SASEGT. V lost 4 bases to trimming and J lost 6 bases; unmatched junction nucleotides: 7. The CDR3 sequence is CASSVQGVGAEAFF. The DNA for the CDR3 is TGTGCCAGCAGTGTACAGGGGGTCGGGGCTGAAGCTTTCTTT.

V usage is TRBV7-2 and J usage is TRBJ1-1; a weak D match, TRBD1 (5 bases). This CDR3 spans 15 amino acids. CDR1 is SGHTA and CDR2 is FQGNSA in the germline V gene. Trimming took off 1 base at V and 0 bases at J, with 9 bases between the two ends. CDR3 in amino acids: CASSLGGVMNTEAFF. For the CDR3, the DNA is TGTGCCAGCAGCTTAGGGGGCGTCATGAACACTGAAGCTTTCTTT.

The chain combines TRBV3-1 with TRBJ2-6; 8 bases agree with TRBD1. The CDR3 has 15 residues. CDR1 and CDR2 (germline): LGHDT, YNNKEL (reference sequence). V lost 4 bases to trimming and J lost 5 bases; unmatched junction nucleotides: 4. Here the CDR3 reads CASSPQGAWANVLTF. The CDR3 DNA follows: TGTGCCAGCAGCCCCCAGGGGGCCTGGGCCAACGTCCTGACTTTC.

The chain joins TRBV18 to TRBJ2-7; unclear D gene. The CDR3 extends over 15 amino acids. Germline V gene sequence: CDR1 KGHSH, CDR2 LQKENI. Trimming left V 4 bases short and J 1 base short, with 14 bases between. The CDR3 region is CASSRYTGGSYEQYF. As DNA, the CDR3 is TGTGCCAGCTCACGGTACACCGGTGGGTCCTACGAGCAGTACTTC.